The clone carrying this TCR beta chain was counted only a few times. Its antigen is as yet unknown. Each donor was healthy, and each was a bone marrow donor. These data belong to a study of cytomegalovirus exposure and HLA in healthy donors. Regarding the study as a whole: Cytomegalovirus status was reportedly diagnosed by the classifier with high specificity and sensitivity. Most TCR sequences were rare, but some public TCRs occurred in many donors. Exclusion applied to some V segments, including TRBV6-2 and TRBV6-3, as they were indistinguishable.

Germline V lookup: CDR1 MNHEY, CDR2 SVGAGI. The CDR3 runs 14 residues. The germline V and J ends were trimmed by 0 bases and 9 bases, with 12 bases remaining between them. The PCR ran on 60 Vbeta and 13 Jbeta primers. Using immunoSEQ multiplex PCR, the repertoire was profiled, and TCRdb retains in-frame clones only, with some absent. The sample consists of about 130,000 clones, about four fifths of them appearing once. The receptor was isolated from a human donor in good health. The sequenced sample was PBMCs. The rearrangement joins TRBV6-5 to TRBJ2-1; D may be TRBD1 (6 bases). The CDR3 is CASSYSRTAAEQFF. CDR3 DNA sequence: TGTGCCAGCAGTTACTCGCGGACAGCAGCTGAGCAGTTCTTC.